This note documents a single T cell receptor (beta chain) sequence. As yet, its antigen is unknown. Attachment of unique molecular identifiers to individual cDNA molecules was performed. TCRdb passed the 5' RACE reads through MiXCR, listing each CDR3 protein once. The table records around 100,000 distinct CDR3 sequences, roughly 15% of them present only once. Germline values: CDR1 SGHVS, CDR2 FNYEAQ. The CDR3 runs to 15 residues. Trimming pared 1 base from V and 3 bases from J, leaving 12 bases between. The data were taken from a study of early T cells in non-severe SARS-CoV-2 infection. The overall study: Sequencing was performed on bulk RNA from unsorted whole blood, leaving chains unpaired.

Findings and caveats of the study: Private and CD4 specificities were missed by VDJdb matching, which favored anti-spike CD8 responses.

The gene calls are TRBV7-6 and TRBJ1-1, with unresolved D. Sequences were obtained from whole blood. The receptor was isolated from an adult who was a healthcare worker with PCR-confirmed SARS-CoV-2 infection or an uninfected control (not recorded which). The chain's CDR3 is CASSLDPGSDTEAFF. The CDR3 region has the DNA TGTGCCAGCAGCTTAGATCCGGGGTCGGACACTGAAGCTTTCTTT.